One sample yielded the 32 T cell receptor beta chains listed below, sequenced in a study of blood T cell repertoires in COVID-19. TCRdb keeps only in-frame clones here, not all; method: immunoSEQ multiplex PCR. The data hold about 170,000 clones, with about four fifths observed a single time. Sequenced sample: peripheral blood. The receptors here all came from a woman in her 70s who had recovered from COVID-19.

This clone is a singleton in its sample. J is TRBJ2-3 and V is TRBV25-1; D may be TRBD2 (5 bases). The V end lost 8 bases, the J end lost 2 bases, and 14 bases lay between the germline ends. Germline-derived CDR1 and CDR2 are MGHDK and SYGVNS. This CDR3 is 14 amino acids long. CDR3 DNA: TGTGCCAGCCAAGCGCGGGTCGCCACAGATACGCAGTATTTT. This encodes CASQARVATDTQYF.

This clone was seen only a few times. This chain connects TRBV7-9 to TRBJ2-7; D possibly corresponds to TRBD1 (5 bases). The CDR3 is made up of 13 amino acids. Germline loops: CDR1 SEHNR, CDR2 FQNEAQ (reference sequence). Between the trimmed V and J ends, which lost 3 bases and 2 bases, there was a span of 8 bases. CDR3 coding DNA: TGTGCCAGCAGCTTGGGCAGGGCCTACGAGCAGTACTTC. It translates to CASSLGRAYEQYF.

V gene TRBV18 combines with J gene TRBJ1-1, with D possibly being TRBD1 (6 bases). This CDR3 region has 16 residues. Germline-derived CDR1 and CDR2 are KGHSH and LQKENI. V gave up 3 bases and J gave up 3 bases, with 17 bases separating them. CDR3 in amino acids: CASSPRPQGRDTEAFF. The CDR3 nucleotides read TGTGCCAGCTCACCTAGACCGCAGGGGAGGGACACTGAAGCTTTCTTT.

The chain carries TRBV5-1 and TRBJ2-7, with 7 positions matching TRBD2. V gave up 3 bases and J gave up 0 bases; unmatched junction bases: 6. The germline gives CDR1 SGHRS, CDR2 YFSETQ. The CDR3 loop spans 15 amino acids. This chain's CDR3 is CASSWRGDYSYEQYF. DNA for the CDR3: TGCGCCAGCAGCTGGAGAGGGGACTACTCCTACGAGCAGTACTTC.

The chain's CDR3 is CASSLARGGSPEQYF. DNA of the CDR3: TGTGCCAGCAGCTTAGCGCGGGGAGGCTCCCCCGAGCAGTACTTC. The chain employs TRBV7-9 and TRBJ2-7, with a possible D match to TRBD2 (6 bases). This CDR3 has 15 amino acids. Germline assignment: CDR1 SEHNR and CDR2 FQNEAQ (reference sequence). Trimming took 0 bases from V and 6 from J, leaving 15 bases between them. Full variable domain (outside the CDR3, taken from reference TRBV7-9 and TRBJ2-7): DTGVSQNPRHKITKRGQNVTFRCDPISEHNRLYWYRQTLGQGPEFLTYFQNEAQLEKSRLLSDRFSAERPKGSFSTLEIQRTEQGDSAMYLCASSLARGGSPEQYFGPGTRLTVT.

This rearrangement joins TRBV5-1 to TRBJ2-7, with D possibly matching TRBD1 (7 bases). CDR3 length: 15 amino acids. Germline CDR1 and CDR2: SGHRS and YFSETQ. V gave up 4 bases and J gave up 7 bases, with 21 bases separating them. The CDR3: CASSLGGTELVEQYF. The CDR3 DNA reads TGCGCCAGCAGCCTGGGCGGGACAGAATTAGTTGAGCAGTACTTC.

The J gene is TRBJ1-1, the V gene TRBV9; no reliable D call. CDR3 length: 14 residues. CDR1 is SGDLS and CDR2 is YYNGEE in the germline V gene. The germline V and J ends were trimmed by 4 bases and 0 bases, with 10 bases remaining between them. CDR3 sequence (DNA): TGTGCCAGCAGCCTTGGAGGTATGAACACTGAAGCTTTCTTT. It translates to CASSLGGMNTEAFF. The whole variable domain, filled in from reference TRBV9 and TRBJ1-1, reads DSGVTQTPKHLITATGQRVTLRCSPRSGDLSVYWYQQSLDQGLQFLIQYYNGEERAKGNILERFSAQQFPDLHSELNLSSLELGDSALYFCASSLGGMNTEAFFGQGTRLTVV.

The chain combines TRBV28 with TRBJ1-2; the D is unclear. Trimming shortened V by 5 bases and J by 6 bases, and 16 bases separated the two germline ends. Per germline, CDR1 MDHEN and CDR2 SYDVKM. The CDR3 sequence is 14 residues long. The CDR3 DNA is TGTGCCAGCAGTCTGGATGACATGGCGAATGGCTACACCTTC. It is translated as CASSLDDMANGYTF.

The chain recombines TRBV5-1 with TRBJ2-7, with TRBD1 matching 8 bases. V lost 4 bases and J lost 2; bases outside the gene matches: 2. Germline assignment: CDR1 SGHRS and CDR2 YFSETQ. This CDR3 has 13 residues. The CDR3: CASSDRGPYEQYF. DNA for the CDR3: TGCGCCAGCAGCGACAGGGGCCCCTACGAGCAGTACTTC.

The chain joins TRBV21-1 to TRBJ1-2; the table calls TRBD1, which could not be checked here. TRBV21-1 counts as a pseudogene. The CDR3 length is 14 residues. CDR3 amino acids: CASSIGQGAYGYTF. The CDR3 DNA follows: TGTGCCAGCAGCATCGGACAGGGGGCCTATGGCTACACCTTC.

This chain links TRBV7-3 with TRBJ1-2; TRBD1 agrees at 9 bases. The CDR3 spans 17 residues. V gave up 4 bases and J gave up 3 bases; unmatched junction bases: 12. The V gene's germline CDR1 is SGHTA and CDR2 FQGTGA. This CDR3 reads CASSSWDRAQGDYGYTF. In nucleotides, the CDR3 is TGTGCCAGCAGCTCCTGGGACAGGGCGCAGGGTGACTATGGCTACACCTTC.

The V gene is TRBV21-1, the J gene TRBJ2-5; whether TRBD1, the table's D call, matches the DNA was not checked. TRBV21-1 is tagged as a pseudogene. The CDR3 runs to 12 residues. Here the CDR3 DNA reads TGTGCCAAAGGACAGGGTCGAGAGACCCAGTACTTC. It is translated as CAKGQGRETQYF.

The V and J genes are TRBV5-1 and TRBJ1-2, with D possibly matching TRBD1 (6 bases). V was trimmed by 2 bases and J by 2 bases, leaving 10 bases between them. The CDR3 is 14 amino acids. Germline lookup yields CDR1 SGHRS and CDR2 YFSETQ. In nucleotides, the CDR3 is TGCGCCAGCAGCTTAACGGGACACAACTATGGCTACACCTTC. Its protein is CASSLTGHNYGYTF.

The V gene is TRBV6-2 or TRBV6-3, the J gene TRBJ1-1; possible D gene TRBD1, 5 bases. V lost 2 bases to trimming and J lost 6 bases, with 7 bases between them. Germline CDR1 and CDR2: MNHEY and SVGEGT. CDR3 length equals 12 residues. The CDR3 sequence: CASSYGRAEAFF. CDR3 DNA sequence: TGTGCCAGCAGTTACGGCAGGGCTGAAGCTTTCTTT.

This chain uses TRBV5-5 with TRBJ1-2, with D possibly being TRBD1 (6 bases). The germline CDR1 and CDR2 sequences are SGHKS and YYEKEE (reference sequence). Trimming cost V 3 bases and J 8 bases, with 17 bases left between them. The CDR3 runs to 14 residues. The CDR3 DNA is TGTGCCAGCAGCTCCCTAGGGGGGGTTACGGGCTACACCTTC. Translating it yields CASSSLGGVTGYTF.

This clone was observed a handful of times. The V call is TRBV7-9, the J call TRBJ1-2; a weak D match, TRBD1 (5 bases). Trimming removed 7 bases at V and 5 bases at J, with 26 bases between. CDR3 length equals 17 residues. The germline V gene encodes CDR1 SEHNR and CDR2 FQNEAQ (reference sequence). The CDR3 is CASTDGQGLGGGYGYTF. DNA of the CDR3: TGTGCCAGCACCGACGGTCAGGGCCTCGGTGGGGGGTATGGCTACACCTTC.

The chain has TRBV10-1 and TRBJ1-5; D is uncertain. CDR1 and CDR2 (germline): WNHNN, SYGVQD (reference sequence). Deletions cut 5 bases from V and 0 bases from J, with 5 bases between. This CDR3 has 13 amino acids. The CDR3 bases are TGCGCCAGCAGTCGGGGTAGCAATCAGCCCCAGCATTTT. This translates into CASSRGSNQPQHF.

The chain has TRBV2 and TRBJ2-7, with a possible D match to TRBD1 (6 bases). CDR3 size: 16 residues. Germline CDR1 and CDR2: SNHLY and FYNNEI. Trimming stripped 2 bases from V and 2 bases from J, with 16 bases between. The CDR3 bases are TGTGCCAGCAGTGAATTGAGAGGGGGACATCCCTACGAGCAGTACTTC. Its translation is CASSELRGGHPYEQYF.

This rearrangement joins TRBV9 to TRBJ1-2, with TRBD1 identical over 7 bases. V shed 4 bases, J shed 4 bases, and the junction held 7 bases outside the gene matches. Germline V gene sequence: CDR1 SGDLS, CDR2 YYNGEE. The CDR3 spans 14 residues. Written as DNA, the CDR3 is TGTGCCAGCAGCACCCGACAGGGCCCCTATGGCTACACCTTC. It codes for CASSTRQGPYGYTF.

Worth noting for this clone: An end of the junction does not agree with germline; a read error may underlie this. The chain is built from TRBV7-2 and TRBJ1-2; TRBD1 matches at 7 bases. The CDR3 runs to 10 residues. Per the germline V gene, CDR1 is SGHTA and CDR2 is FQGNSA. CDR3 coding DNA: TGTGCCAGCAGCTTAGGCGCAGGGGGCTTC. As protein: CASSLGAGGF.

The chain recombines TRBV28 with TRBJ1-6, with TRBD1 matching 7 bases. Germline V CDR1 and CDR2: MDHEN, SYDVKM. The CDR3 has 15 residues. J was trimmed by 8 bases and V by 2 bases; bases with no gene match: 6. The CDR3 nucleotides read TGTGCCAGCAGTTTAAGGCAGGGGGGCTATTCACCCCTCCACTTT. It codes for CASSLRQGGYSPLHF.

This chain links TRBV9 with TRBJ2-1; 8 bases are shared with TRBD2. The CDR3 extends over 16 amino acids. V lost 4 bases and J lost 0; bases outside the gene matches: 6. CDR1 is SGDLS, CDR2 YYNGEE, per germline. CDR3 amino acids: CASSPGGRVSYNEQFF. CDR3 DNA: TGTGCCAGCAGCCCGGGGGGGAGGGTCTCCTACAATGAGCAGTTCTTC. The full variable domain, in which reference TRBV9 and TRBJ2-1 provide the parts outside the CDR3, is DSGVTQTPKHLITATGQRVTLRCSPRSGDLSVYWYQQSLDQGLQFLIQYYNGEERAKGNILERFSAQQFPDLHSELNLSSLELGDSALYFCASSPGGRVSYNEQFFGPGTRLTVL.

The chain combines TRBV3-1 (or the pseudogene TRBV3-2) with TRBJ2-3; 9 bases fit TRBD2. The CDR3 has 16 amino acids. V lost 1 base and J lost 2; bases outside the gene matches: 4. Germline values: CDR1 LGHDT, CDR2 YNNKEL (reference sequence). CDR3: CASSQGAGGVTDTQYF. CDR3 sequence (DNA): TGTGCCAGCAGCCAAGGCGCGGGGGGGGTCACAGATACGCAGTATTTT.

J is TRBJ2-2 and V is TRBV29-1; weak D call: TRBD1 (6 bases). Trimming stripped 1 base from V and 1 base from J, with 7 bases between. Per the germline V gene, CDR1 is SQVTM and CDR2 is ANQGSEA. There are 14 residues in the CDR3. The CDR3 DNA reads TGCAGCGTTGAAGGGACAGTGAACACCGGGGAGCTGTTTTTT. It specifies CSVEGTVNTGELFF.

This clone came up a few times. The V and J genes are TRBV7-6 and TRBJ2-2; 10 bases fit TRBD2. Germline V gene sequence: CDR1 SGHVS, CDR2 FNYEAQ. With V trimmed by 5 bases and J by 0 bases, 3 bases remained unmatched. The CDR3 totals 16 residues. CDR3 amino acids: CASSPTSGTNTGELFF. Here the CDR3 DNA reads TGTGCCAGCAGCCCCACTAGCGGGACGAACACCGGGGAGCTGTTTTTT.

The CDR3 coding sequence is TGCAGCGTGAGGAGCCGGACTAGCGGGAACATTCAGTACTTC. Residues: CSVRSRTSGNIQYF. The rearrangement links TRBV29-1 to TRBJ2-4; 11 positions match TRBD2. V was clipped by 6 bases and J by 7 bases; unmatched bases: 8. Germline CDR1 SQVTM, CDR2 ANQGSEA. This CDR3 is built from 14 residues.

The chain uses TRBV25-1 and TRBJ1-2; D is unresolved. The V end was cut by 3 bases, the J end by 7 bases, with 15 bases between. This CDR3 has 14 amino acids. Germline V gene lookup returns CDR1 MGHDK and CDR2 SYGVNS. CDR3 region: CASSDGRNEGGYTF. As DNA, the CDR3 is TGTGCCAGCAGTGACGGTAGGAACGAGGGTGGCTACACCTTC.

This chain uses TRBV10-3 with TRBJ1-1; D possibly corresponds to TRBD1 (6 bases). Germline V gene sequence: CDR1 ENHRY, CDR2 SYGVKD. The CDR3 length is 16 residues. V lost 4 bases and J lost 4, with 19 bases in between. The CDR3 sequence: CAISATGTSGGTEAFF. The DNA for the CDR3 is TGTGCCATCAGTGCCACCGGGACAAGTGGTGGCACTGAAGCTTTCTTT.

The chain employs TRBV6-5 and TRBJ2-3; TRBD1 aligns across 7 bases. The CDR3 extends over 14 amino acids. The ends lost 6 bases at V and 8 bases at J; junction bases unmatched: 11. Germline loops: CDR1 MNHEY, CDR2 SVGAGI. The DNA of the CDR3 is TGTGCCAGCAGCCCCCCGACAGGGTTTGGTACGCAGTATTTT. Protein: CASSPPTGFGTQYF.

The CDR3 DNA reads as TGTGCCAGCAGCTTGTGGGCAGCCAGTGGGACCGGGGAGCTGTTTTTT. Protein sequence: CASSLWAASGTGELFF. The chain recombines TRBV7-2 with TRBJ2-2; D not certain. Germline V lookup: CDR1 SGHTA, CDR2 FQGNSA. The CDR3 length is 16 residues. The ends were cut back, 3 bases at V and 5 bases at J, with 16 bases in the middle.

This clone was seen a single time. V gene TRBV4-1 combines with J gene TRBJ2-7; 7 nucleotides align to TRBD2. J was trimmed by 7 bases and V by 5 bases; bases with no gene match: 5. The CDR3 totals 12 residues. CDR1 is MGHRA, CDR2 YSYEKL, per germline. The chain's CDR3 is CASSRPGLEQYF. Written as DNA, the CDR3 is TGCGCCAGCAGCAGACCGGGACTAGAGCAGTACTTC.

V gene TRBV6-6 combines with J gene TRBJ1-1, with D possibly matching TRBD1 (6 bases). Trimming left V 6 bases short and J 4 bases short, with 21 bases between. Germline assignment: CDR1 MNHNY and CDR2 SVGAGI (reference sequence). The CDR3 consists of 16 residues. CDR3 loop: CASSWGSGAGGTEAFF. CDR3 coding DNA: TGTGCCAGCAGCTGGGGATCGGGGGCGGGGGGCACTGAAGCTTTCTTT.